One and the same sample provided the 9 T cell receptor beta chains below, sequenced in a study of cytomegalovirus exposure and HLA in healthy donors. Primers included in the PCR were 60 Vbeta and 13 Jbeta primers. Sequenced by immunoSEQ multiplex PCR; TCRdb stores in-frame clones only, minus some. Among 150,000 to 200,000 clones listed, about 81% were seen once. Sequences were obtained from PBMCs. All receptors come from a woman younger than 35 in good health and CMV-seronegative.

The chain employs TRBV5-1 and TRBJ1-3; D call uncertain. V lost 0 bases, J lost 0 bases, and 7 bases lay in between. CDR1 and CDR2 (germline): SGHRS, YFSETQ. CDR3 size: 15 residues. CDR3 DNA: TGCGCCAGCAGCTTGGAACCTAGCTCTGGAAACACCATATATTTT. Translating gives CASSLEPSSGNTIYF.

This chain uses TRBV27 with TRBJ1-2; 7 positions agree with TRBD1. With V trimmed by 10 bases and J by 8 bases, 10 bases remained unmatched. The germline V gene has CDR1 MNHEY and CDR2 SMNVEV (reference sequence). The CDR3 loop spans 12 amino acids. Written as DNA, the CDR3 is TGTGCCACTAGAGAAGGGGGCGCGGGCTACACCTTC. It yields the protein CATREGGAGYTF.

This clone was detected once. The chain uses TRBV27 and TRBJ1-5; D is possibly TRBD1 (5 bases). The CDR3 extends over 17 amino acids. CDR1 and CDR2 from the germline V gene are MNHEY and SMNVEV (reference sequence). V was clipped by 5 bases and J by 0 bases, with 17 bases between them. The CDR3 is CASSTRDDLNSNQPQHF. The CDR3 DNA reads as TGTGCCAGCAGTACGCGGGACGACTTAAATAGCAATCAGCCCCAGCATTTT.

V gene TRBV19 combines with J gene TRBJ1-5; 8 nucleotides agree with TRBD1. The CDR3 extends over 15 amino acids. J lost 6 bases, V lost 6 bases, and 10 bases had no gene match. Germline CDR1 and CDR2: LNHDA and SQIVND (reference sequence). CDR3 in DNA: TGTGCCAGTAGCCCAGACAGGGGTGGAGGTCAGCCCCAGCATTTT. It yields the protein CASSPDRGGGQPQHF.

This rearrangement joins TRBV4-1 to TRBJ2-2; 9 bases are shared with TRBD1. V was clipped by 0 bases and J by 5 bases; unmatched bases: 10. CDR3 length: 18 residues. Germline CDR1 and CDR2: MGHRA and YSYEKL. CDR3 in amino acids: CASSQDLYRGPRTGELFF. In DNA, the CDR3 is TGCGCCAGCAGCCAAGATCTTTACAGGGGGCCGAGGACCGGGGAGCTGTTTTTT.

The chain uses TRBV6-6 and TRBJ1-2, with D tentatively TRBD1 (6 bases). The CDR3 is made up of 14 amino acids. The germline V and J ends were trimmed by 1 base and 6 bases, with 12 bases remaining between them. The germline V gene has CDR1 MNHNY and CDR2 SVGAGI (reference sequence). The CDR3 reads CASSYFVGAHGYTF. The CDR3 DNA reads as TGTGCCAGCAGTTACTTCGTGGGGGCACATGGCTACACCTTC.

The table lists this clone with a few counts. The gene calls are TRBV5-4 and TRBJ2-5; TRBD2 matches 12 bases. The germline V gene has CDR1 SGHNT and CDR2 YYREEE (reference sequence). V trimming: 4 bases; J trimming: 5 bases; junction bases outside the gene matches: 9. The CDR3 spans 16 residues. CDR3 nucleotide sequence: TGTGCCAGCAGCCCTTCTAGCGGGAGGGCAGTCGAGACCCAGTACTTC. Protein product: CASSPSSGRAVETQYF.

The V gene is TRBV29-1, the J gene TRBJ1-5; unclear D gene. Trimming stripped 5 bases from V and 8 bases from J, with 16 bases between. The CDR3 spans 13 residues. Germline V lookup: CDR1 SQVTM, CDR2 ANQGSEA. The CDR3 nucleotides read TGCAGCGTTCGTTCGTCCGCGTCGGAGCCCCAGCATTTT. This gives the protein CSVRSSASEPQHF.

The chain uses TRBV10-1 and TRBJ2-2; 7 nucleotides agree with TRBD1. J lost 3 bases, V lost 6 bases, and 1 base had no gene match. The V gene's germline CDR1 is WNHNN and CDR2 SYGVQD (reference sequence). This CDR3 comprises 13 residues. The CDR3 reads CASSGQDTGELFF. The CDR3 DNA reads TGCGCCAGCAGCGGACAGGACACCGGGGAGCTGTTTTTT.